This T cell receptor beta chain was profiled in a study of T cells in Graves' hyperthyroidism and ophthalmopathy. Study-level points and caveats: Appearing also in blood were most of the thyroid clonotypes expanded above 0.001.

The CDR3 contains 15 residues. CDR1 is SGHRS, CDR2 YFSETQ, per germline. Uncontrolled infection, other autoimmune disease, pregnancy and lactation each barred patients from inclusion. The TCR beta CDR3 regions underwent amplification using RNA transcripts as the source. Researchers ran a first-round RT-PCR on the TCR CDR3 using the HTBI primer set. Each CDR3 protein is one row after TCRdb ran MiXCR on the multiplex PCR reads. The sample includes more than 350,000 distinct CDR3 sequences, about a sixth of them seen just once. Notes on this clonotype: Its specificity is not known. One base away lies a much larger clone, so this may be a sequencing read error.

Sequenced input: blood. The chain is built from TRBV5-1 and TRBJ2-7, with D perhaps being TRBD1 or TRBD2 (6 bases each). The receptor comes from a woman in her twenties or thirties with Graves' hyperthyroidism that later progressed to Graves' ophthalmopathy. The CDR3 reads CASSEPGHRRDDQYF. CDR3 sequence (DNA): TGCGCCAGCAGCGAACCGGGACACCGGAGGGACGACCAGTACTTC.